The 18 T cell receptor beta chains listed next were all sequenced from one sample in a study of vaccination effects on CD4 cells after COVID-19. These receptors lack a known antigen. Data came from immunoSEQ multiplex PCR; TCRdb stores just in-frame clones and leaves some out. The repertoire has fewer than 85,000 clones, less than 80% of them found once; the top ten carry more than 0.85%. CD4+ T cells specific for antigen were expanded with viral peptide pools by the ViraFEST assay before sequencing. CD4+ T cells were isolated after less than 13 days of culture. The participants, recipients of two vaccine doses, got either BNT162b2 or mRNA-1273. The sample was CD4+ T cells from PBMCs cultured with HCoV-OC43 spike peptides, taken after COVID-19 vaccination. The subset is: HCoV-OC43 spike overlapping peptide pool stimulation. The receptors originated from a human donor who received a COVID-19 vaccine.

The chain employs TRBV10-1 and TRBJ2-1; D is uncertain. The germline V gene encodes CDR1 WNHNN and CDR2 SYGVQD (reference sequence). Trimming cost V 8 bases and J 4 bases, with 9 bases left between them. The CDR3 spans 12 residues. The CDR3 DNA is TGCGCCAGCTCGGAGCAATACAATGAGCAGTTCTTC. Translated, it gives CASSEQYNEQFF.

This rearrangement joins TRBV4-3 to TRBJ2-3; the D is unclear. CDR1 is LGHNA, CDR2 YSLEER, per germline. The CDR3 consists of 14 residues. V was pared by 1 base and J by 0 bases, with 5 bases between. CDR3 sequence reads: CASSQGFSTDTQYF. As DNA, the CDR3 is TGCGCCAGCAGCCAAGGGTTCAGCACAGATACGCAGTATTTT.

Only a few counts were recorded for this clone. This chain joins TRBV12-3 or TRBV12-4 and TRBJ1-1; unclear D gene. CDR3 length: 13 amino acids. The V and J ends lost 6 bases and 4 bases respectively, with 12 bases between them. CDR3 sequence reads: CASSEVPGTEAFF. CDR3 nucleotides: TGTGCCAGCAGCGAGGTGCCTGGCACTGAAGCTTTCTTT.

As to this clone: Other DNA sequences from this sample encode an identical CDR3 as well. This sequence joins TRBV6-5 and TRBJ2-7; the D call may be TRBD1 or TRBD2 (5 bases each). The germline CDR1 and CDR2 sequences are MNHEY and SVGAGI. The length of the CDR3 is 14 residues. Trimming stripped 4 bases from V and 0 bases from J, with 10 bases between. As DNA, the CDR3 is TGTGCCAGCAGTTCCGGGACCGGCTCCTACGAGCAGTACGTC. This encodes CASSSGTGSYEQYV.

This clone was picked up one time. V usage is TRBV9 and J usage is TRBJ1-5, with D possibly being TRBD1 (6 bases). Between the trimmed V and J ends, which lost 4 bases and 1 base, there was a span of 12 bases. Germline-derived CDR1 and CDR2 are SGDLS and YYNGEE. This CDR3 region has 15 residues. CDR3 loop: CASSTTGGSNQPQHF. The CDR3 nucleotides are TGTGCCAGCAGCACGACAGGAGGAAGCAATCAGCCCCAGCATTTT.

The chain has TRBV12-5 and TRBJ2-3; D is unresolved. V lost 1 base, J lost 4 bases, and 9 bases lay in between. Germline V gene data show CDR1 as LGHNT and CDR2 as FRNRAP. The CDR3 covers 14 residues. The CDR3 region has the DNA TGTGCTAGTGGTTTGGGACTTCGATCAGATACGCAGTATTTT. It encodes CASGLGLRSDTQYF.

The chain couples TRBV5-5 to TRBJ2-2, with D tentatively TRBD1 (6 bases). This CDR3 region has 14 residues. Germline-derived CDR1 and CDR2 are SGHKS and YYEKEE (reference sequence). V was shortened by 5 bases and J by 3 bases, with 11 bases between the two germline ends. Written as DNA, the CDR3 is TGTGCCAGCAGGACAGGTGCGGACACCGGGGAGCTGTTTTTT. This encodes CASRTGADTGELFF.

This clone was observed at least ten times. CDR3 amino acids: CAWKTGGTSSSGNTIYF. As DNA, the CDR3 is TGTGCCTGGAAAACAGGAGGGACGTCGAGCTCTGGAAACACCATATATTTT. This chain uses TRBV30 with TRBJ1-3, with D tentatively TRBD1 (5 bases). The CDR3 loop spans 17 amino acids. The V end lost 4 bases, the J end lost 0 bases, and 19 bases lay between the germline ends. CDR1 is GTSNPN, CDR2 SVGIG, per germline (reference sequence).

The gene calls are TRBV7-2 and TRBJ1-2, with TRBD1 identical over 7 bases. Germline V gene lookup returns CDR1 SGHTA and CDR2 FQGNSA. CDR3 length: 15 amino acids. V shed 7 bases, J shed 8 bases, and the junction held 16 bases outside the gene matches. The CDR3 spells CASTLGGGGGRGYTF. In DNA form, the CDR3 reads TGTGCCAGCACCTTGGGGGGTGGAGGGGGCAGAGGCTACACCTTC.

The chain uses TRBV3-1 (or the pseudogene TRBV3-2) and TRBJ2-5; D possibly uses TRBD1 or TRBD2 (6 bases each). The CDR3 consists of 16 residues. Germline V gene lookup returns CDR1 LGHDT and CDR2 YNNKEL (reference sequence). Trimming took 3 bases from V and 3 from J, leaving 17 bases between them. The CDR3 sequence is CASSHLGGYSKETQYF. For the CDR3, the DNA is TGTGCCAGCAGCCACCTGGGGGGCTATTCCAAAGAGACCCAGTACTTC.

This chain connects TRBV18 to TRBJ1-2, with 8 bases lining up with TRBD1. The CDR3 contains 15 residues. Germline V gives CDR1 KGHSH, CDR2 LQKENI. Trimming at V came to 5 bases and at J to 4 bases, leaving 9 bases not matched to a gene. This CDR3 is CASSSSGGPTYGYTF. In nucleotides, the CDR3 is TGTGCCAGCTCATCCTCAGGGGGCCCGACCTATGGCTACACCTTC.

The chain recombines TRBV6-1 with TRBJ1-6, with a weak D call TRBD1 (5 bases). Germline-derived CDR1 and CDR2 are MNHNS and SASEGT. Trimming left V 3 bases short and J 10 bases short, with 16 bases between. There are 15 residues in the CDR3. In nucleotides, the CDR3 is TGTGCCAGCAGTGAGTTGGACACCTCTCGGTCACCCCTCCACTTT. Translated, it gives CASSELDTSRSPLHF.

This clone has just a few counts. The chain recombines TRBV5-1 with TRBJ1-2; D not certain. Trimming pared 5 bases from V and 4 bases from J, leaving 12 bases between. This CDR3 comprises 13 residues. The V gene's germline CDR1 is SGHRS and CDR2 YFSETQ. In DNA form, the CDR3 reads TGCGCCAGCAGGTCTCGTTCCGTCTATGGCTACACCTTC. It encodes CASRSRSVYGYTF. Full variable domain (remainder filled in from reference TRBV5-1 and TRBJ1-2): KAGVTQTPRYLIKTRGQQVTLSCSPISGHRSVSWYQQTPGQGLQFLFEYFSETQRNKGNFPGRFSGRQFSNSRSEMNVSTLELGDSALYLCASRSRSVYGYTFGSGTRLTVV.

This chain uses TRBV5-5 with TRBJ2-7; D remains unclear. The V and J ends lost 3 bases and 0 bases respectively, with 10 bases between them. This CDR3 spans 14 amino acids. Germline V lookup: CDR1 SGHKS, CDR2 YYEKEE (reference sequence). The CDR3 DNA follows: TGTGCCAGCAGCTCTTTCATGAGCTCCTACGAGCAGTACGTC. Its protein is CASSSFMSSYEQYV.

The gene calls are TRBV24-1 and TRBJ2-5, with TRBD2 identical over 7 bases. V shed 0 bases and J 3 bases; nucleotides not matched to a gene: 3. Germline V gene data show CDR1 as KGHDR and CDR2 as SFDVKD. This CDR3 region has 15 residues. The DNA of the CDR3 is TGTGCCACCAGTGATTTGAGCCGGGAGGAAGAGACCCAGTACTTC. It translates to CATSDLSREEETQYF.

A few counts support this clone. The chain is built from TRBV29-1 and TRBJ2-2; D is unclear. The CDR3 has 11 residues. Germline V gives CDR1 SQVTM, CDR2 ANQGSEA. Trimming removed 1 base at V and 4 bases at J, with 1 base between. The CDR3 DNA is TGCAGCGTTGAAGTCACCGGGGAGCTGTTTTTT. It translates to CSVEVTGELFF.

Only a few counts were recorded for this clone. V and J are TRBV3-1 (or the pseudogene TRBV3-2) and TRBJ1-5; no reliable D call. The V end was cut by 4 bases, the J end by 6 bases, with 10 bases between. The germline V gene has CDR1 LGHDT and CDR2 YNNKEL (reference sequence). CDR3 length equals 13 residues. Written as DNA, the CDR3 is TGTGCCAGCAGCCCCAGCGCGGGTCAGCCCCAGCATTTT. This gives the protein CASSPSAGQPQHF.

The gene calls are TRBV6-5 and TRBJ2-5; D may correspond to TRBD1 or TRBD2 (5 bases each). This CDR3 is 13 amino acids long. Trimming took off 10 bases at V and 4 bases at J, with 16 bases between the two ends. Germline loops: CDR1 MNHEY, CDR2 SVGAGI. The chain's CDR3 is CATRGVGGETQYF. CDR3 nucleotide sequence: TGTGCCACGAGGGGTGTTGGGGGAGAGACCCAGTACTTC.